A single T cell receptor (beta chain) is shown here with its context. Antigen unknown. This specimen belongs to a study of T cells in narcolepsy. Study-wide context: Patients with NT1 or NT2 and healthy control donors were enrolled.

Profiling relied on immunoSEQ multiplex PCR, and the TCRdb table lists in-frame clones only, not all of them. The repertoire consists of around 18,000 clones, with just over 85% occurring once and the leading ten covering over 0.7%. CDR3 size: 14 residues. Trimming pared 10 bases from V and 9 bases from J, leaving 19 bases between. The germline V gene encodes CDR1 SEHNR and CDR2 FQNEAQ (reference sequence). Points from the study as a whole: Autoreactive HCRT-specific and TRIB2-specific clonotypes were marked in same-patient CSF-versus-blood CD4+ comparisons. Blood of same and different patients, but not healthy controls, reportedly held recurring autoreactive clonotypes. Some memory CD4+ repertoires had no autoreactive clone sequences.

This sequence was found in a human donor in good health. Sequencing was done on a sample of memory (CD45RA-) CD4+ T cells from blood. The rearrangement links TRBV7-9 to TRBJ1-6, with D possibly being TRBD1 (6 bases). In nucleotides, the CDR3 is TGTGCCATAAAGCCTCTCGGGGGGCCTTCACCCCTCCACTTT. Amino acid sequence: CAIKPLGGPSPLHF.